Included here is one T cell receptor beta chain sequence, with context. In this sample, this clone turned up once. This receptor's antigen is unknown. No base quality information exists; no much larger clone differs at one position. The donors were healthy, HIV-negative adults with no recently reported acute infections or vaccinations. Every donor was a Caucasian adult living in Nashville, Tennessee, USA. CD4+ T cells were enriched by magnetic negative selection; naive cells were then positively selected on CD45RA, and the negative fraction formed the memory subset. Blood was obtained by leukapheresis, after which PBMCs were separated by Ficoll-Histopaque density gradient centrifugation and cryopreserved in liquid nitrogen vapor phase. Purity and quantity of every magnetically sorted T cell population were checked by analytical flow cytometry. Genomic DNA was isolated from each sorted fraction and quantified by UV absorbance on a Nanodrop 2000c.

This entry belongs to a study of shared clonotypes between healthy human individuals (dated by TCRdb to 2018 to 2021). Describing the broader study: A few men and two women, aged 18 to 49 years, made up the cohort. Different laboratories and diverse techniques were used to prepare libraries and sequence TCR repertoires, to increase sequencing depth and limit assay-specific biases. The study deeply sequenced blood TCR repertoires of five healthy adults to estimate repertoire size and the extent of clonotype sharing between individuals. Per donor, three plates each were used for CD4 naive and CD4 memory, two for CD8 naive, and one for CD8 memory. Between about 0.8 and 9 billion PBMCs per donor were obtained by leukapheresis. Overall results and qualifications from the work: Higher generation probabilities were observed for clonotypes shared by all four sorted-subset donors than for non-shared clonotypes. Naive subsets generally had larger estimated clonotype richness than memory subsets. Sampling was limited to blood, and TCR repertoires in tissue likely differ from TCR repertoires in blood. Incomplete sequencing was indicated by rarefaction of sorted-subset datasets, despite the large sequencing depth. Pairwise subsampling led to the expectation that sequencing depth would affect the degree of clonotype sharing among donors. When a few donors were compared, the shared fraction of clonotypes was around 5% for naive CD4, approximately 3.5% for naive CD8, 2.3% for memory CD4, and less than 0.5% for memory CD8. Because the study included a small number of donors, the genetic and exposure-history diversity represented was limited.

Using the deep immunoSEQ assay, multiplex PCR amplified TCR CDR3 regions from genomic DNA. Extracted genomic DNA from each cell subset was distributed evenly across all wells of several immunoSEQ 96-well plates, and each plate was treated as a replicate. For sorted subsets, about 210 ng of genomic DNA, equivalent to 30,000 or so T cell genomes, went into each replicate PCR. The purified libraries were quantified using a Qubit 3.0 fluorometer, sized with a Bioanalyzer 2100, and then quantified again using the KAPA Library Quantification kit. A separate single-read 150-cycle Illumina NextSeq 550 flow cell was used to sequence each immunoSEQ 96-well plate. Per the original workflow: Because the immunoSEQ output included only junctional sequences and no quality scores, the filtering could not be the same as the filtering used for full-length reads. To assign V/J genes and CDR3, sequences were annotated against IMGT germline references using PyIR, a Python wrapper for IgBLAST v1.9. Any read was removed if the V/J assignment was weak (E-value above 1e-6), the CDR3 was missing, or the read contained stop codons, out-of-frame junctions, or ambiguous translated residues. V3J clonotypes were defined by identical inferred V gene, J gene, and CDR3 amino acid sequence. To compute the percentage overlap between repertoires, the number of shared unique clonotypes was divided by the size of the smaller repertoire. Richness of each repertoire was evaluated using RTK rarefaction, the Chao1 estimator, and Recon v2.1 estimates of unobserved clonotypes. Generation probabilities were computed with OLGA for all TCRbeta clonotypes obtained by the gDNA method from several donors. TCRdb carries this immuneACCESS record with in-frame sequences only. Its versions omit some clonotypes, under half of them owing to an unresolved V gene in the studies checked, with the rest unexplained. The V and J calls and clone size were taken over from that table, and D and trimming were inferred from the DNA. This sample lists 2 million to 2.5 million clones; over 90% were detected once. The ten largest clones represent about 0.39% of the sample.

The germline V gene provides CDR1 SGHRS and CDR2 YFSETQ. The CDR3 spans 15 residues, from the cysteine through the phenylalanine. This entry keeps only the CDR3 DNA: 45 bases, framed from base 1. The junction carries 17 bases between V and J, which are trimmed by 4 bases and 7 bases respectively. The receptor chain draws on TRBV5-1 and TRBJ2-2; the D gene is perhaps TRBD1, from 6 matching bases. This sequence originates from a man between 18 and 29 years old in good health. Some clones in this sample may be carry-over from other donors' samples. What was sequenced was naive CD4+ T cells from PBMCs. According to the study, the label for this sample's cell subset or site signals: CD45RA+ positively selected. This receptor has the CDR3 CASSPDKGQNGELFF. The nucleotide sequence reads as follows: TGCGCCAGCAGCCCGGACAAGGGACAAAACGGGGAGCTGTTTTTT.